This T cell receptor (beta chain) appears in the sequencing data of a study of blood T cell repertoires in COVID-19. At the level of the study: The United States, Italy and Spain were the sources of the acute and convalescent COVID-19 samples. From T cells, B-cell-depleted T cells, or PBMCs came the material, which was cDNA or gDNA.

In the original analysis: Estimated nucleated cell counts came from reference gene primer amplification. Assay used: immunoSEQ multiplex PCR; TCRdb lists only in-frame clones, some missing. V, J and clone size are taken as reported in that table, and D and trimming were inferred from the DNA itself. The sample carries 300,000 or so clones, nearly 90% recorded once. This clone was picked up one time. The receptor was isolated from a woman in her fifties or sixties who had been exposed to COVID-19. The sample was PBMCs or T cells enriched from blood (not recorded which).

The DNA for the CDR3 is TGTGCCATCAGGGGACAGGGGGCTTTAGAGACCCAGTACTTC. Protein: CAIRGQGALETQYF. This chain connects TRBV10-3 to TRBJ2-5; 12 bases fit TRBD1. This CDR3 comprises 14 residues. CDR1 ENHRY and CDR2 SYGVKD come from the germline V gene. The junction had 3 bases not matched to a gene; V was cut back by 6 bases and J by 4 bases.